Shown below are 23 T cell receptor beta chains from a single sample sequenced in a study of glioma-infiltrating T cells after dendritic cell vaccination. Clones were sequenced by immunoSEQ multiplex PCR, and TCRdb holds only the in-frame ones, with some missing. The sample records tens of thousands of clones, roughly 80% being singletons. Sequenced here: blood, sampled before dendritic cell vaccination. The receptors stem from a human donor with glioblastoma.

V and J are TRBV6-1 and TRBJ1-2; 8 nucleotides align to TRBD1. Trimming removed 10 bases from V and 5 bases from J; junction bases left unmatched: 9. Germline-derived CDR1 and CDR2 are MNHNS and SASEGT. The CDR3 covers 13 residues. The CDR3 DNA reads TGTGCCACCTCCCGGGACAGGACTTATGGCTACACCTTC. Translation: CATSRDRTYGYTF.

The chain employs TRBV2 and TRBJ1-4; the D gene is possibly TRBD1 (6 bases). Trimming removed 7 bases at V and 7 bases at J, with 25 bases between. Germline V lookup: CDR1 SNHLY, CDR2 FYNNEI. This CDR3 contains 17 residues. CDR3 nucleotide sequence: TGTGCCAGCATCCCGGACAGACTCTCTACAGGTGCTGAAAAACTGTTTTTT. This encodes CASIPDRLSTGAEKLFF.

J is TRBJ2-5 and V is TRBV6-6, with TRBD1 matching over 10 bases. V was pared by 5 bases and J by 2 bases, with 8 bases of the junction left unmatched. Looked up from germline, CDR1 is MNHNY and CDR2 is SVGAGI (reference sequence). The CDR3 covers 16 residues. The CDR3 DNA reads TGTGCCAGCAGTCTCCTCCGGACAGGGGGTCAAGAGACCCAGTACTTC. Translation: CASSLLRTGGQETQYF.

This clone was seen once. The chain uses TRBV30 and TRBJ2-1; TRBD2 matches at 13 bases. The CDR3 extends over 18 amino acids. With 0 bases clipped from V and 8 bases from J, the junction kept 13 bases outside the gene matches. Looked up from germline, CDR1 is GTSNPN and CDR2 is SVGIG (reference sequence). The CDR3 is CAWSVPKRGLAGRDEQFF. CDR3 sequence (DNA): TGTGCCTGGAGTGTCCCTAAAAGGGGACTAGCGGGGCGCGATGAGCAGTTCTTC.

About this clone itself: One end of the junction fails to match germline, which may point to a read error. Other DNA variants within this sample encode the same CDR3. CDR3 loop: CASSVTGGRVNGYTF. CDR3 sequence (DNA): TGCGCCAGCAGCGTGACAGGGGGTCGAGTGAATGGCTACACCTTC. The rearrangement links TRBV9 to TRBJ1-2; 9 bases agree with TRBD1. This CDR3 has 15 amino acids. In germline, CDR1 is SGDLS, CDR2 YYNGEE.

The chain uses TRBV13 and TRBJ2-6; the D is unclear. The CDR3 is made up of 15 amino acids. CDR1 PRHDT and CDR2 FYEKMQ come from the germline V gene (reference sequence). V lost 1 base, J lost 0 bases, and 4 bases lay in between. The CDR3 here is CASSLAISGANVLTF. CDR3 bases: TGTGCCAGCAGCTTAGCTATCTCTGGGGCCAACGTCCTGACTTTC.

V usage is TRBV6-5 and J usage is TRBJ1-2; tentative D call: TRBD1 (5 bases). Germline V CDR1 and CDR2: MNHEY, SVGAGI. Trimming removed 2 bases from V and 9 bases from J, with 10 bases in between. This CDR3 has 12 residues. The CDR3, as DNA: TGTGCCAGCAGTTACCAGGGTCCCCGCTACACCTTC. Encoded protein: CASSYQGPRYTF.

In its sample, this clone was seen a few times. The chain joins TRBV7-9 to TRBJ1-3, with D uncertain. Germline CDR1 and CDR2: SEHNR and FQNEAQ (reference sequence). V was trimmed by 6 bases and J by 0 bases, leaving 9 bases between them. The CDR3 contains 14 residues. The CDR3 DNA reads TGTGCCAGCAGAATGAGGGACTCTGGAAACACCATATATTTT. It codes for CASRMRDSGNTIYF.

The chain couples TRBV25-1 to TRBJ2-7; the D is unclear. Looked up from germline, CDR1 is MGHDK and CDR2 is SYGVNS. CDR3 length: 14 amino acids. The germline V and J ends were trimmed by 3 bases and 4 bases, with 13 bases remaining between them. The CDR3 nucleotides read TGTGCCAGCAGTGACCGAGTGTTCCCATACGAGCAGTACTTC. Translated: CASSDRVFPYEQYF.

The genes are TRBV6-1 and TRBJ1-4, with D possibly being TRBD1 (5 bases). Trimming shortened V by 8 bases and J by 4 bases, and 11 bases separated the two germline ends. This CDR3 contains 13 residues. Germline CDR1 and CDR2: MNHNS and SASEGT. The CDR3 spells CASQVGGNEKLFF. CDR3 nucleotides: TGTGCCAGCCAGGTCGGGGGTAATGAAAAACTGTTTTTT.

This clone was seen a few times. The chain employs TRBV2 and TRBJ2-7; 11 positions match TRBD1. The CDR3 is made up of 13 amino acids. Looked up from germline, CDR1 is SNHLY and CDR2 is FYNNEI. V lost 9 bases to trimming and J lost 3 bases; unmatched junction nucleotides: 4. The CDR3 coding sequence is TGTGCCAGTACGGACAGGGGGCTCTACGAGCAGTACTTC. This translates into CASTDRGLYEQYF.

As DNA, the CDR3 is TGTGCCAGCAGTTTGAACATGAGGTCACCCCTCCACTTT. Protein product: CASSLNMRSPLHF. The chain is built from TRBV27 and TRBJ1-6; no firm D call. The CDR3 totals 13 residues. V was cut by 3 bases and J by 10 bases, with 10 bases left in between. The germline V gene has CDR1 MNHEY and CDR2 SMNVEV (reference sequence).

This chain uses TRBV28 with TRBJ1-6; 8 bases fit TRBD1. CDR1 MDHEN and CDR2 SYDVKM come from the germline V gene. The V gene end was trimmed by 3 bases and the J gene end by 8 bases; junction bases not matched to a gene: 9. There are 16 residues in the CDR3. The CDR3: CASSLAQGASHSPLHF. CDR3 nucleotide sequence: TGTGCCAGCAGTTTGGCCCAGGGGGCGAGTCATTCACCCCTCCACTTT.

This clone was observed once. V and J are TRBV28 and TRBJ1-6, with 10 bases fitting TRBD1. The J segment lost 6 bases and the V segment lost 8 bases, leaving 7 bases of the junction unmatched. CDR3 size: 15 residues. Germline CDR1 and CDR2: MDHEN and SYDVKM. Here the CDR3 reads CASAGGDRGNSPLHF. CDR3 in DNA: TGTGCCAGCGCCGGGGGGGACAGGGGTAATTCACCCCTCCACTTT.

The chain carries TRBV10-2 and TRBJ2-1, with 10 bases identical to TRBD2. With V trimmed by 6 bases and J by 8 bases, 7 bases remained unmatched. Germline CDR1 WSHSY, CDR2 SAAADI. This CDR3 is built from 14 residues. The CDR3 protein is CASRPSGGSHEQFF. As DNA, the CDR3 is TGCGCCAGCAGACCTAGCGGGGGCTCACATGAGCAGTTCTTC.

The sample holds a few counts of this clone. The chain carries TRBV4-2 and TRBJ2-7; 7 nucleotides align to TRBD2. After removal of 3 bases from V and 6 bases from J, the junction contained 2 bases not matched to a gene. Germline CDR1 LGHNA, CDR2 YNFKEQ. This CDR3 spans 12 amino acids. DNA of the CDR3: TGTGCCAGCAGCCAGTTAGCGGGCGAGCAGTACTTC. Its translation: CASSQLAGEQYF.

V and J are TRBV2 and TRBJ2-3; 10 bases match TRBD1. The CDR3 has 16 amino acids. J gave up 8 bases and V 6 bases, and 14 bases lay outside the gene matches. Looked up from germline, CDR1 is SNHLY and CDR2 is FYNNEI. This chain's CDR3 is CASRGGMGQGTATQYF. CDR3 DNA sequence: TGTGCCAGCAGAGGGGGTATGGGACAGGGGACCGCTACGCAGTATTTT. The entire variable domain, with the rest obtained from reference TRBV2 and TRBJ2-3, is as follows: EPEVTQTPSHQVTQMGQEVILRCVPISNHLYFYWYRQILGQKVEFLVSFYNNEISEKSEIFDDQFSVERPDGSNFTLKIRSTKLEDSAMYFCASRGGMGQGTATQYFGPGTRLTVL.

CDR3 bases: TGTGCCAGCAGTTTAAATGGGGCCGGTGGAAACACCATATATTTT. Protein product: CASSLNGAGGNTIYF. The genes are TRBV28 and TRBJ1-3; TRBD1 might be the D (5 bases). Germline-derived CDR1 and CDR2 are MDHEN and SYDVKM. The CDR3 contains 15 residues. V gave up 2 bases and J gave up 3 bases, with 11 bases separating them.

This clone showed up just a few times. This CDR3 is CASSAPWTGMNTEAFF. CDR3 nucleotide sequence: TGTGCCAGTAGTGCTCCTTGGACAGGCATGAACACTGAAGCTTTCTTT. The chain recombines TRBV19 with TRBJ1-1; 7 nucleotides match TRBD1. Germline V gene lookup returns CDR1 LNHDA and CDR2 SQIVND (reference sequence). Germline trimming cut 5 bases from V and 0 bases from J; bases unmatched to any gene: 9. The CDR3 sequence is 16 residues long.

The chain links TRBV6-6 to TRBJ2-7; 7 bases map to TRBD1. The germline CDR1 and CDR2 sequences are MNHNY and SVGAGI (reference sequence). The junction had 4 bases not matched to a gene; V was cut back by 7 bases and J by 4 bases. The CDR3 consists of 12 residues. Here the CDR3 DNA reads TGTGCCAGCAAAAGGGGGCAATACGAGCAGTACTTC. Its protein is CASKRGQYEQYF.

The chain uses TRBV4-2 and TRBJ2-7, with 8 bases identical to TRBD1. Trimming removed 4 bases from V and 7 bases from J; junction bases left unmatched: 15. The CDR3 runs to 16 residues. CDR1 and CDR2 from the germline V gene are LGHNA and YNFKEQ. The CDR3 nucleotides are TGTGCCAGCAGCCCGGGGGTAGACAGGGGATGGGGAGAGCAGTACTTC. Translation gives CASSPGVDRGWGEQYF.

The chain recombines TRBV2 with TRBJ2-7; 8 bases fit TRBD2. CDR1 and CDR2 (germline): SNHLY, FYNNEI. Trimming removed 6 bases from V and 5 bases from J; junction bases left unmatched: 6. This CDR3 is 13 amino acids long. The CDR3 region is CASRERGRNEQYF. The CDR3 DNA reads TGTGCCAGCAGGGAGCGGGGGAGGAACGAGCAGTACTTC.

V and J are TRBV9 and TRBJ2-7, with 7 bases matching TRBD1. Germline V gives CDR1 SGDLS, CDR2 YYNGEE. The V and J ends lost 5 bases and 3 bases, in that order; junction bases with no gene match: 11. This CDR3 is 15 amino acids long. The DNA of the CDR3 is TGTGCCAGCAGTCCTGGACAGGCAGCTAGCTACGAGCAGTACTTC. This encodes CASSPGQAASYEQYF. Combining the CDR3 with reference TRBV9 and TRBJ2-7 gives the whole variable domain DSGVTQTPKHLITATGQRVTLRCSPRSGDLSVYWYQQSLDQGLQFLIQYYNGEERAKGNILERFSAQQFPDLHSELNLSSLELGDSALYFCASSPGQAASYEQYFGPGTRLTVT.